A selection of T cell receptor beta chains follows, all from one sample in a study of cytomegalovirus exposure and HLA in healthy donors. The method was immunoSEQ multiplex PCR; TCRdb's version includes in-frame clones alone and lacks a portion of them. Among about 98,000 clones, roughly 85% were seen once, and the ten largest hold roughly 3.9%. The sample was PBMCs. The origin of the receptors is a woman in her twenties or thirties in good health and CMV-seronegative. CDR3s include the opening cysteine and the closing phenylalanine or tryptophan. A D gene is named only where the DNA matches it firmly. Not every row has a clone size; where given, it reads once, few, many or a size class.

clone_size | j_call | v_call | d_call | cdr3_aa | cdr3_nt
once | TRBJ1-1 | TRBV5-1 | - | CASSLDGRGNTEAFF | TGCGCCAGCAGCTTGGACGGGAGGGGGAACACTGAAGCTTTCTTT
- | TRBJ1-2 | TRBV28 | TRBD1 | CASSTGTDIYGYTF | TGTGCCAGCAGCACCGGGACAGATATCTATGGCTACACCTTC
- | TRBJ2-3 | TRBV6-6 | - | CASSREADTQYF | TGTGCCAGCAGCAGGGAAGCAGATACGCAGTATTTT
- | TRBJ2-5 | TRBV28 | TRBD1 | CASSLVGRGYSETQYF | TGTGCCAGCAGTTTGGTGGGCAGGGGGTATAGTGAGACCCAGTACTTC
- | TRBJ1-5 | TRBV19 | TRBD1 | CASSYTGVGGQPQHF | TGTGCCAGTAGCTATACAGGGGTTGGCGGTCAGCCCCAGCATTTT
- | TRBJ2-7 | TRBV5-1 | TRBD1 | CASSSPGTGGEQYF | TGCGCCAGCAGCTCCCCCGGGACAGGAGGCGAGCAGTACTTC
- | TRBJ1-5 | TRBV15 | - | CATGGAWQPQHF | TGTGCCACCGGGGGGGCATGGCAGCCCCAGCATTTT
- | TRBJ1-2 | TRBV6-1 | TRBD1 | CASSQRGTAYGYTF | TGTGCCAGCAGTCAGCGAGGGACAGCATATGGCTACACCTTC
- | TRBJ2-2 | TRBV4-3 | TRBD2 | CASSGTPPGLAANTGELFF | TGCGCCAGCAGCGGAACACCTCCGGGACTAGCGGCGAACACCGGGGAGCTGTTTTTT
- | TRBJ2-5 | TRBV5-4 | - | CASSFGSGRETQYF | TGTGCCAGCAGCTTCGGTTCAGGGAGGGAGACCCAGTACTTC
- | TRBJ2-3 | TRBV7-2 | TRBD1 | CASSLRQGIDTQYF | TGTGCCAGCAGCTTAAGACAGGGGATCGATACGCAGTATTTT
once | TRBJ2-1 | TRBV7-2 | TRBD1 | CASSFRGRINEQFF | TGTGCCAGCAGCTTCAGGGGGCGCATCAATGAGCAGTTCTTC
- | TRBJ1-1 | TRBV7-3 | TRBD1 | CASGQGMNTEAFF | TGTGCCAGCGGACAGGGTATGAACACTGAAGCTTTCTTT
- | TRBJ2-1 | TRBV11-3 | - | CASSLRQYNEQFF | TGTGCCAGCAGCCTCCGTCAGTACAATGAGCAGTTCTTC
- | TRBJ1-2 | TRBV2 | - | CASSTRGGYTF | TGTGCCAGCAGTACGAGGGGGGGCTACACCTTC
- | TRBJ2-5 | TRBV25-1 | - | CASSELGANRWETQYF | TGTGCCAGCAGTGAACTGGGGGCTAACAGGTGGGAGACCCAGTACTTC
- | TRBJ1-2 | TRBV2 | - | CASCRVTPPPLGYTF | TGTGCCAGCTGCAGGGTTACTCCCCCTCCTCTAGGCTACACCTTC
- | TRBJ1-2 | TRBV9 | - | CASSVFRNGYTF | TGTGCCAGCAGCGTATTTAGAAATGGCTACACCTTC
- | TRBJ1-1 | TRBV25-1 | - | CASSPGRGLNTEAFF | TGTGCCAGCAGTCCAGGAAGGGGATTGAACACTGAAGCTTTCTTT
- | TRBJ1-4 | TRBV7-8 | - | CASSLGSAPATNEKLFF | TGTGCCAGCAGCTTAGGAAGTGCGCCCGCAACTAATGAAAAACTGTTTTTT
- | TRBJ1-5 | TRBV5-4 | TRBD1 | CASSLGPTGGDQPQHF | TGTGCCAGCAGCTTGGGGCCTACAGGGGGCGATCAGCCCCAGCATTTT
once | TRBJ1-2 | TRBV28 | - | CASSLAGPGLSSGTF | TGTGCCAGCAGTTTAGCGGGGCCAGGTCTCAGCAGTGGGACCTTC
- | TRBJ2-3 | TRBV7-6 | - | CASSGGTTDTQYF | TGTGCCAGCAGCGGGGGGACCACAGATACGCAGTATTTT
- | TRBJ2-2 | TRBV6-5 | - | CASRVAPNTGELFF | TGTGCCAGCAGGGTAGCCCCGAACACCGGGGAGCTGTTTTTT
- | TRBJ1-1 | TRBV5-1 | - | CASSPVAGSWVEAFF | TGCGCCAGCAGCCCGGTTGCCGGGAGCTGGGTTGAAGCTTTCTTT
- | TRBJ2-1 | TRBV7-2 | TRBD1 | CASIKTGFPYNEQFF | TGTGCCAGCATCAAGACAGGGTTTCCCTACAATGAGCAGTTCTTC
- | TRBJ1-4 | TRBV19 | - | CASTAPGDGKLFF | TGTGCCAGTACCGCCCCCGGGGATGGAAAACTGTTTTTT
- | TRBJ1-2 | TRBV27 | - | CASSLHGEYGYTF | TGTGCCAGCAGTTTACACGGGGAGTATGGCTACACCTTC
- | TRBJ2-5 | TRBV6-1 | TRBD1 | CASSERGQEIRRAQYF | TGTGCCAGCAGTGAACGAGGACAGGAGATACGTAGGGCCCAGTACTTC
- | TRBJ2-7 | TRBV5-4 | - | CASSLAEKRYEQYF | TGTGCCAGCAGCTTGGCCGAGAAGAGGTACGAGCAGTACTTC
- | TRBJ2-1 | TRBV2 | TRBD2 | CASSGTSGNNEQFF | TGTGCCAGCAGCGGGACTAGCGGGAACAATGAGCAGTTCTTC
- | TRBJ2-7 | TRBV9 | - | CASSVGGSYEQYF | TGTGCCAGCAGCGTGGGGGGCTCCTACGAGCAGTACTTC
- | TRBJ1-5 | TRBV19 | TRBD1 | CASSMTGGSQPQHF | TGTGCCAGTAGTATGACAGGGGGCAGTCAGCCCCAGCATTTT
- | TRBJ2-7 | TRBV2 | TRBD2 | CASSEVLTSGPYEQYF | TGTGCCAGCAGTGAAGTTTTGACTAGCGGGCCCTACGAGCAGTACTTC
- | TRBJ2-4 | TRBV5-1 | TRBD1 | CASSLQTGGNIQYF | TGCGCCAGCAGCCTACAAACAGGGGGCAACATTCAGTACTTC
- | TRBJ1-1 | TRBV28 | - | CASSLRTGSERAFF | TGTGCCAGCAGTTTGAGAACCGGTTCAGAGAGGGCTTTCTTT
- | TRBJ2-3 | TRBV18 | TRBD1 | CASSPLGGAGDTQYF | TGTGCCAGCTCACCGTTAGGGGGCGCGGGAGATACGCAGTATTTT
- | TRBJ2-1 | TRBV29-1 | - | CSDSGTVYNEQFF | TGCAGCGACTCCGGGACTGTCTACAATGAGCAGTTCTTC
- | TRBJ2-2 | TRBV5-4 | - | CASSLQAGPRWTGELFF | TGTGCCAGCAGCCTTCAAGCGGGTCCCCGTTGGACCGGGGAGCTGTTTTTT
- | TRBJ2-4 | TRBV2 | TRBD1 | CASISQKGQGQNIQYF | TGTGCCAGCATTTCCCAAAAGGGACAGGGCCAAAACATTCAGTACTTC
- | TRBJ2-2 | TRBV9 | - | CASSVEGQPNTGELFF | TGTGCCAGCAGCGTAGAGGGGCAGCCGAACACCGGGGAGCTGTTTTTT
- | TRBJ2-7 | TRBV5-1 | TRBD1 | CASSYGTGYEQYF | TGCGCCAGCAGCTACGGGACAGGATACGAGCAGTACTTC
- | TRBJ2-5 | TRBV7-2 | - | CASGRQGGETQYF | TGTGCCAGCGGTCGGCAGGGAGGAGAGACCCAGTACTTC
- | TRBJ2-2 | TRBV27 | TRBD1 | CASSLGAGTANTGELFF | TGTGCCAGCAGTTTAGGTGCTGGGACAGCGAACACCGGGGAGCTGTTTTTT
- | TRBJ1-3 | TRBV9 | - | CASSVTIGGGSGNTIYF | TGTGCCAGCAGCGTCACGATAGGGGGGGGCTCTGGAAACACCATATATTTT
- | TRBJ2-5 | TRBV27 | - | CASSLRVGETQYF | TGTGCCAGCAGTTTGAGGGTCGGGGAGACCCAGTACTTC
- | TRBJ1-2 | TRBV28 | - | CASRGLPNYGYTF | TGTGCCAGCAGGGGACTTCCTAACTATGGCTACACCTTC
- | TRBJ1-1 | TRBV29-1 | TRBD1 | CSVNVFGSRGRREAFF | TGCAGCGTGAACGTATTTGGGTCCAGGGGGCGCCGTGAAGCTTTCTTT
once | TRBJ2-7 | TRBV7-6 | TRBD1 | CASSLAGTGDYEQYF | TGTGCCAGCAGCTTAGCTGGGACAGGGGACTACGAGCAGTACTTC
- | TRBJ1-5 | TRBV9 | - | CASSVSPRGEAQHF | TGTGCCAGCAGCGTTTCTCCCAGGGGCGAGGCCCAGCATTTT
- | TRBJ2-1 | TRBV7-2 | - | CASSFGATGPYNEQFF | TGTGCCAGCAGCTTCGGGGCGACAGGCCCCTACAATGAGCAGTTCTTC
- | TRBJ2-2 | TRBV6-1 | TRBD1 | CASITGTANTGELFF | TGTGCCAGCATCACTGGGACAGCGAACACCGGGGAGCTGTTTTTT
- | TRBJ2-6 | TRBV9 | - | CASRSLSGANVLTF | TGTGCCAGCAGGTCTTTGTCTGGGGCCAACGTCCTGACTTTC